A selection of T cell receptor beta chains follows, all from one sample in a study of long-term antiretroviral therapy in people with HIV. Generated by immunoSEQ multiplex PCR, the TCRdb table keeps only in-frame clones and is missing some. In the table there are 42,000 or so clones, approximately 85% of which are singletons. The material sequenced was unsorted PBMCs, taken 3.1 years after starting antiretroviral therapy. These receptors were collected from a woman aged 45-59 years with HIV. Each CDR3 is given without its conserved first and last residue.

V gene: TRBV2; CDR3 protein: ASSPNRQASYEQY
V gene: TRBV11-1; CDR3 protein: ASSSRPGLATDTQY
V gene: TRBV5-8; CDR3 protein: ASSRTGAYEQY
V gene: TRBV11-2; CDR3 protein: ASSADYNSPLH
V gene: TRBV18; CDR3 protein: ASSPPDQPQH
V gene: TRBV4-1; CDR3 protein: ASSQDGAGGQETQY
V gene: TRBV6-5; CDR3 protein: ASSFDRVGQPQH
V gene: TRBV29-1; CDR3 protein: SAGTGGNTEAF
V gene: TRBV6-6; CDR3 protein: ASSLLPGTVYGYT
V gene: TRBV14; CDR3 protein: ASSQVGGGREQY
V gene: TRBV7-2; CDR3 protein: ASSSGLAGVDTQY
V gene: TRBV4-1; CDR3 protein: ASSQGFGGVSNQPQH
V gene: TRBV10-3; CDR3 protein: AISETPRISGDPGDTQY
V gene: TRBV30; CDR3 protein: AWSGRANEQY
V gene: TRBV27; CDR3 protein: ASSPPDNEQF
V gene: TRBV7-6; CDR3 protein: ASSLRFGRQETQY
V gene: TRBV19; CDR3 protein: ATYESRDSPNQPQH
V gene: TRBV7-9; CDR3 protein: ASSLVGGNQPQH
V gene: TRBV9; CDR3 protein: ASSVEGSLAGEQY
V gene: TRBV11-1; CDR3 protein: ASSLTPGTAEAF
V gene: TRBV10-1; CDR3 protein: ASSALFGGFRNQPQH
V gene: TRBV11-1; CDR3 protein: ASSLEEGSPLH
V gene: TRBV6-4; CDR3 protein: ASSDQPTGGNEQF
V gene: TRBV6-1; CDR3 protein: ASTPSAITDTQY
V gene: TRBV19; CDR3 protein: ASSVGGTQY
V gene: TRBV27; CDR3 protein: ASSRLLGAGDEKLF
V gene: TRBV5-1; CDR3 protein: ASSQGTGQETQY
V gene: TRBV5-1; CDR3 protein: ASSWETGATEAF
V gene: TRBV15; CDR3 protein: ATRQYSNQPQH
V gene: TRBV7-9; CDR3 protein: ASSFNGEQF
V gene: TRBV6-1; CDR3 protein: ASSKGQGMNTEAF
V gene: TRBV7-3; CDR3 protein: ASSRDRRETQY
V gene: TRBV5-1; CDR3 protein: ASSRDMNTEAF
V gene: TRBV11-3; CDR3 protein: ASSLGRGAHTEAF
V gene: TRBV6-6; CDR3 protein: ASSYEGPLNTEAF
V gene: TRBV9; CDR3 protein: ASSVGFGGTIEQY
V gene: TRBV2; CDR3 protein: ASRPDPGGSPLH
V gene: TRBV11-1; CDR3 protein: ASSLGPWGYGYT
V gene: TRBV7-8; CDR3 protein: ASSLINQGARSEAF
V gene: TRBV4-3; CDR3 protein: ASSRSPAGNYGYT
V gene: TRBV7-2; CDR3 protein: ASSLGGLGVTNTEAF